This T cell receptor (beta chain) stems from a study of beta chain features in type 1 diabetes. General study results and limits: Fewer junction insertions and more nucleotide deletions appeared in type 1 diabetes patients. TCRB CDR3s were moderately but significantly shorter in Type 1 diabetes patients in all four CD4+ subsets.

Reverse transcription of all isolated RNA meant that expressed TCRB transcripts were sequenced. The data were produced by immunoSEQ multiplex PCR, yet TCRdb's version contains in-frame clones alone and is incomplete. The data show some 350,000 clones, over 8.5% seen once. Every single donor gave one heparinised blood draw, and these averaged about 100 mL. The CDR3 has 15 amino acids. Per germline, CDR1 SGHDT and CDR2 YYEEEE. The V end lost 0 bases, the J end lost 3 bases, and 12 bases lay between the germline ends. This clone was seen a handful of times. What it binds is not known. The TCR was taken from a man aged 25-45 years with type 1 diabetes. The chain is built from TRBV5-6 and TRBJ2-5; perhaps TRBD1 as D (5 bases). The source material was central memory CD4+ T cells from blood. CDR3 DNA sequence: TGTGCCAGCAGCTTGGAGGCAGGGAAAAAAGAGACCCAGTACTTC. Encoded protein: CASSLEAGKKETQYF. Full variable domain (outside the CDR3, taken from reference TRBV5-6 and TRBJ2-5): DAGVTQSPTHLIKTRGQQVTLRCSPKSGHDTVSWYQQALGQGPQFIFQYYEEEERQRGNFPDRFSGHQFPNYSSELNVNALLLGDSALYLCASSLEAGKKETQYFGPGTRLLVL.